The table lists the clone carrying this T cell receptor beta chain with a few counts. This sample was taken from a study of T-cell memory formation after mild COVID-19. TCRdb analysed the 5' RACE reads with MiXCR anew, one entry per CDR3 protein. The table has approximately 560,000 distinct CDR3 sequences, approximately 15% seen once. Per germline, CDR1 SGHRS and CDR2 YFSETQ. The CDR3 is 14 amino acids. Trimming stripped 4 bases from V and 4 bases from J, with 14 bases between. Sequenced material: PBMCs or a T cell subset sorted from them (not recorded which). The clonotype comes from an adult woman who had mild COVID-19 (a few samples of this study predate the infection). Cell type and time point are not known. The chain has TRBV5-1 and TRBJ2-5, with D possibly being TRBD1 or TRBD2 (7 bases each). CDR3 nucleotide sequence: TGCGCCAGCAGCCCACCAGGGGGGGGAGAGACCCAGTACTTC. Amino acid sequence: CASSPPGGGETQYF. The whole variable domain, remainder taken from reference TRBV5-1 and TRBJ2-5, is KAGVTQTPRYLIKTRGQQVTLSCSPISGHRSVSWYQQTPGQGLQFLFEYFSETQRNKGNFPGRFSGRQFSNSRSEMNVSTLELGDSALYLCASSPPGGGETQYFGPGTRLLVL.